The 19 T cell receptor beta chains given below trace back to one sample, sequenced in a study of identical twins. TCRdb re-analysed the 5' RACE reads in MiXCR, keeping a single row per CDR3 protein. The sample records fewer than 550,000 distinct CDR3 sequences, around 15% being singletons. These sequences were also reported in another study, on yellow fever vaccine responses in identical twins.

Sequencing was done on a sample of CD4+ T cells sorted from blood. The receptors were gathered from a woman between 18 and 29 years old in good health.

This chain connects TRBV5-1 to TRBJ2-3; TRBD1 aligns across 8 bases. Germline V lookup: CDR1 SGHRS, CDR2 YFSETQ. The CDR3 loop spans 14 amino acids. The J segment lost 5 bases and the V segment lost 4 bases, leaving 6 bases of the junction unmatched. CDR3 in DNA: TGCGCCAGCAGCAAGGACAGGGTAGGAGATACGCAGTATTTT. Amino acids: CASSKDRVGDTQYF.

This clonotype was picked up one time. V is TRBV23-1 and J is TRBJ1-5; D remains unclear. TRBV23-1 has ORF status, its function being uncertain. This CDR3 has 13 residues. Trimming took off 5 bases at V and 2 bases at J, with 7 bases between the two ends. The chain's CDR3 is CASSDIGNQPQHF. The CDR3 nucleotides read TGCGCCAGCAGTGACATTGGCAATCAGCCCCAGCATTTT.

There are many counts of this clonotype. The CDR3 DNA reads as TGCAGTGCTCTGCCGGAAGCGGGGCGAAACAATGAGCAGTTCTTC. Its protein is CSALPEAGRNNEQFF. This sequence joins TRBV20-1 and TRBJ2-1, with 7 positions matching TRBD2. CDR3 length: 15 residues. Trimming removed 5 bases from V and 5 bases from J; junction bases left unmatched: 12. Germline V CDR1 and CDR2: DFQATT, SNEGSKA (reference sequence).

A few counts support this clonotype. The J gene is TRBJ2-3, the V gene TRBV10-3, with 8 nucleotides matching TRBD1. Germline values: CDR1 ENHRY, CDR2 SYGVKD. This CDR3 spans 16 amino acids. J was trimmed by 6 bases and V by 3 bases; bases with no gene match: 11. CDR3 residues: CAISEEGRGLSDTQYF. For the CDR3, the DNA is TGTGCCATCAGTGAAGAGGGCAGGGGGCTTTCGGATACGCAGTATTTT.

In its sample, this clonotype was seen a few times. The V gene is TRBV20-1, the J gene TRBJ1-2; D is ambiguous. The V gene's germline CDR1 is DFQATT and CDR2 SNEGSKA (reference sequence). Trimming removed 6 bases from V and 8 bases from J, with 10 bases in between. The CDR3 sequence is 10 residues long. The CDR3 bases are TGCAGTGCAACAGTCCGAGGCTACACCTTC. Protein: CSATVRGYTF.

Only one count was recorded for this clonotype. The chain uses TRBV12-3 or TRBV12-4 and TRBJ1-2, with D possibly TRBD1 on 5 matching bases. This CDR3 comprises 13 residues. Trimming stripped 6 bases from V and 7 bases from J, with 15 bases between. CDR3 amino acids: CASRQGVLSGYTF. As DNA, the CDR3 is TGTGCCAGCAGACAAGGGGTTTTGAGTGGCTACACCTTC.

The rearrangement uses TRBV7-2 and TRBJ2-3; 14 bases map to TRBD2. The CDR3 is 18 amino acids. Germline assignment: CDR1 SGHTA and CDR2 FQGNSA. The ends lost 0 bases at V and 6 bases at J; junction bases unmatched: 8. This CDR3 is CASSLATSGGARADTQYF. CDR3 coding DNA: TGTGCCAGCAGCTTAGCGACTAGCGGGGGGGCCAGAGCGGATACGCAGTATTTT.

This clonotype was counted a few times. The chain is built from TRBV29-1 and TRBJ2-7, with D unresolved. V was shortened by 4 bases and J by 2 bases, with 9 bases between the two germline ends. The germline V gene encodes CDR1 SQVTM and CDR2 ANQGSEA. The CDR3 is made up of 12 amino acids. CDR3 DNA sequence: TGCAGCGTTGCATTGACGGCCTACGAGCAGTACTTC. Protein sequence: CSVALTAYEQYF.

The chain is built from TRBV11-2 and TRBJ2-5, with D possibly TRBD2 on 6 matching bases. The V and J ends lost 1 base and 6 bases respectively, with 15 bases between them. The CDR3 has 15 amino acids. CDR1 is SGHAT, CDR2 FQNNGV, per germline. The CDR3 protein is CASSLVGRKEKTQYF. The CDR3 DNA is TGTGCCAGCAGCTTAGTCGGGAGAAAGGAAAAGACCCAGTACTTC.

The CDR3 is CASSRGGSPGELFF. In nucleotides, the CDR3 is TGTGCCAGCAGTCGGGGAGGATCACCCGGGGAGCTGTTTTTT. The chain couples TRBV3-1 to TRBJ2-2; D might be TRBD2 (6 bases). The germline V gene has CDR1 LGHDT and CDR2 YNNKEL (reference sequence). CDR3 length: 14 residues. V was pared by 6 bases and J by 6 bases, with 14 bases between.

This clonotype has more than one count but fewer than ten. The rearrangement links TRBV24-1 to TRBJ2-1, with TRBD2 identical over 12 bases. This CDR3 comprises 16 residues. The V gene's germline CDR1 is KGHDR and CDR2 SFDVKD. V lost 4 bases to trimming and J lost 6 bases; unmatched junction nucleotides: 6. CDR3 DNA sequence: TGTGCCACCAGTGACAGGACTAGCGGGAACTCCAATGAGCAGTTCTTC. Amino acids: CATSDRTSGNSNEQFF.

This chain joins TRBV20-1 and TRBJ2-1; maybe TRBD1 (5 bases). In germline, CDR1 is DFQATT, CDR2 SNEGSKA (reference sequence). Trimming left V 5 bases short and J 4 bases short, with 15 bases between. CDR3 size: 14 residues. CDR3 coding DNA: TGCAGTGCTCCTGACAGCCTCCCTTACAATGAGCAGTTCTTC. Its translation: CSAPDSLPYNEQFF.

The sample holds a few counts of this clonotype. The chain joins TRBV11-2 to TRBJ2-3; 12 bases are a match to TRBD2. The germline CDR1 and CDR2 sequences are SGHAT and FQNNGV. CDR3 length: 18 residues. J lost 1 base, V lost 3 bases, and 8 bases had no gene match. DNA of the CDR3: TGTGCCAGCAGCTTCCTCCCGACTAGCGGGAGAGGCACAGATACGCAGTATTTT. This translates into CASSFLPTSGRGTDTQYF.

The chain couples TRBV7-2 to TRBJ2-1; 8 bases are shared with TRBD1. The CDR3 runs to 15 residues. V lost 4 bases to trimming and J lost 7 bases; unmatched junction nucleotides: 9. Germline V lookup: CDR1 SGHTA, CDR2 FQGNSA. The CDR3 region has the DNA TGTGCCAGCAGCTCTCGCAGGGGGCAGCGGAATGAGCAGTTCTTC. It codes for CASSSRRGQRNEQFF.

V is TRBV5-1 and J is TRBJ2-1, with 9 bases that match TRBD1. Germline assignment: CDR1 SGHRS and CDR2 YFSETQ. This CDR3 region has 15 residues. After removal of 6 bases from V and 4 bases from J, the junction contained 8 bases not matched to a gene. CDR3 sequence reads: CASITGTGNYNEQFF. CDR3 sequence (DNA): TGCGCCAGCATCACCGGGACAGGGAATTACAATGAGCAGTTCTTC.

This clonotype has just a few counts. The chain links TRBV20-1 to TRBJ2-5; D might be TRBD2 (5 bases). This CDR3 contains 13 residues. Per germline, CDR1 DFQATT and CDR2 SNEGSKA (reference sequence). Trimming left V 6 bases short and J 1 base short, with 12 bases between. The CDR3 DNA follows: TGCAGTGCCGCCCGCGGGTCCCAAGAGACCCAGTACTTC. This gives the protein CSAARGSQETQYF.

The rearrangement joins TRBV2 to TRBJ1-2; D is undetermined. CDR3 length: 10 amino acids. V gave up 7 bases and J gave up 4 bases, with 4 bases separating them. Germline V gives CDR1 SNHLY, CDR2 FYNNEI. The CDR3 region has the DNA TGTGCCAGCACCGTCTATGGCTACACCTTC. It translates to CASTVYGYTF.

This clonotype has just a few counts. The CDR3 protein is CASSESLLGELFF. CDR3 bases: TGCGCCAGCAGTGAGTCGCTATTGGGGGAGCTGTTTTTT. V and J are TRBV10-1 and TRBJ2-2, with unresolved D. The ends were cut back, 0 bases at V and 8 bases at J, with 7 bases in the middle. The CDR3 covers 13 residues. The germline CDR1 and CDR2 sequences are WNHNN and SYGVQD (reference sequence).

The genes are TRBV10-3 and TRBJ1-2; perhaps TRBD1 as D (6 bases). V gave up 11 bases and J gave up 0 bases, with 10 bases separating them. This CDR3 spans 12 amino acids. Germline V CDR1 and CDR2: ENHRY, SYGVKD. CDR3 amino acids: CAVQGPNYGYTF. For the CDR3, the DNA is TGTGCCGTACAGGGACCTAACTATGGCTACACCTTC.